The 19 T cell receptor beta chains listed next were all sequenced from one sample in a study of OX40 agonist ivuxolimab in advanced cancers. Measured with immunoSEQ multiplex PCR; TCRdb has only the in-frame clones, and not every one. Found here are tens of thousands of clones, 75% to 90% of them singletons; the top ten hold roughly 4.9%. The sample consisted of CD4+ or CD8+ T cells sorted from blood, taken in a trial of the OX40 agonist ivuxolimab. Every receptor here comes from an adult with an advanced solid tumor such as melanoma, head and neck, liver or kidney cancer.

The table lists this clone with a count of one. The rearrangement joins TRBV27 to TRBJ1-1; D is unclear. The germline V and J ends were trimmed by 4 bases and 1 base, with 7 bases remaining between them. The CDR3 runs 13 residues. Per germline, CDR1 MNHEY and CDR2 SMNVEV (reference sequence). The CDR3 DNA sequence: TGTGCCAGCAGTTACCGACGGAACACTGAAGCTTTCTTT. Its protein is CASSYRRNTEAFF.

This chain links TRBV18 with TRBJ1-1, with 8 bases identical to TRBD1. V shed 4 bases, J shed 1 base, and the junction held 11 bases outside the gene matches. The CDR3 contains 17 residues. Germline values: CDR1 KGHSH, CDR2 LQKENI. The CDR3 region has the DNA TGTGCCAGCTCACAGTCACCCTCAGGGGGCACGAACACTGAAGCTTTCTTT. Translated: CASSQSPSGGTNTEAFF.

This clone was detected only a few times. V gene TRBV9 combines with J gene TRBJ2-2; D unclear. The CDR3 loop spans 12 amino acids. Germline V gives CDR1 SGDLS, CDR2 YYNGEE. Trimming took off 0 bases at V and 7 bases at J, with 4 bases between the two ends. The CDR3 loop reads CASSVAGGELFF. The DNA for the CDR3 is TGTGCCAGCAGCGTAGCCGGCGGGGAGCTGTTTTTT.

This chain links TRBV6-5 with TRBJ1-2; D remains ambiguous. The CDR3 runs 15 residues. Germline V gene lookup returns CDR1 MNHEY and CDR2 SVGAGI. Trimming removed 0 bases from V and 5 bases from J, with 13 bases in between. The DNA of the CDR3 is TGTGCCAGCAGTTACTCCTTCCGGGGAGGTTATGGCTACACCTTC. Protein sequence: CASSYSFRGGYGYTF.

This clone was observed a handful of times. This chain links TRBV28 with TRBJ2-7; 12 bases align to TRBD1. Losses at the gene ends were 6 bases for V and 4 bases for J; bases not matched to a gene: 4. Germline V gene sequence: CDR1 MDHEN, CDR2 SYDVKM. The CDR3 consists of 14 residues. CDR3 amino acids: CASRGGQGAYEQYF. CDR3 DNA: TGTGCCAGCAGGGGGGGACAGGGGGCTTACGAGCAGTACTTC.

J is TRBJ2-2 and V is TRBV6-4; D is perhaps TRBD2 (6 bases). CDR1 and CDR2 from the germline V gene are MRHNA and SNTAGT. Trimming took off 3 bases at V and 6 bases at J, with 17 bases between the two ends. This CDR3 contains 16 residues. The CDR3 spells CASSEVFLGDSGELFF. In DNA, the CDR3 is TGTGCCAGCAGTGAGGTCTTTCTCGGGGACTCCGGGGAGCTGTTTTTT.

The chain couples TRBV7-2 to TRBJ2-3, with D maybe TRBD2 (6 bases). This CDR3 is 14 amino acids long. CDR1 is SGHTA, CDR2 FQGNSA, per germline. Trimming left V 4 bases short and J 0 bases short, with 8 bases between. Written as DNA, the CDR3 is TGTGCCAGCAGCTACGGGACTAGCACAGATACGCAGTATTTT. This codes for CASSYGTSTDTQYF.

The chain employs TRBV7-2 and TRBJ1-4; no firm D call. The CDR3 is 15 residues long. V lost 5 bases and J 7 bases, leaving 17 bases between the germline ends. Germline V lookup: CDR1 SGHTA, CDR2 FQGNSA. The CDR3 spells CASSRNGQTPEKLFF. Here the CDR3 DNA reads TGTGCCAGCAGCCGTAACGGGCAGACACCTGAAAAACTGTTTTTT.

The CDR3 DNA follows: TGTGCCAGTTCTAGGACAGGGGACTTGTACGAGCAGTACTTC. It encodes CASSRTGDLYEQYF. The chain joins TRBV19 to TRBJ2-7; 9 bases match TRBD1. This CDR3 contains 14 residues. J was trimmed by 4 bases and V by 8 bases; bases with no gene match: 9. Germline V gives CDR1 LNHDA, CDR2 SQIVND (reference sequence).

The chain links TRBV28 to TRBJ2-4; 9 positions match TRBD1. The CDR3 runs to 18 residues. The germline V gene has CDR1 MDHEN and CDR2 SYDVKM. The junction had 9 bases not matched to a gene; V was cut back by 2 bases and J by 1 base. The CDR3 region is CASSLTGTGIRAKNIQYF. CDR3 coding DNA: TGTGCCAGCAGTTTAACCGGGACAGGGATCCGTGCCAAAAACATTCAGTACTTC.

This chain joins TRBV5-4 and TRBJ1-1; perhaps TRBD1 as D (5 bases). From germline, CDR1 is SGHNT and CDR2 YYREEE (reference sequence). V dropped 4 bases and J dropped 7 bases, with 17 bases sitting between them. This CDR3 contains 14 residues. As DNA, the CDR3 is TGTGCCAGCAGCCCCAGGGAGGTGGTCGATGAAGCTTTCTTT. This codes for CASSPREVVDEAFF.

CDR3 sequence reads: CASRRGASVSYNEQFF. As DNA, the CDR3 is TGTGCCAGCAGAAGGGGAGCTAGCGTTTCCTACAATGAGCAGTTCTTC. The rearrangement uses TRBV5-6 and TRBJ2-1, with D perhaps TRBD2 (6 bases). Trimming removed 5 bases at V and 1 base at J, with 16 bases between. This CDR3 is 16 amino acids long. Germline V CDR1 and CDR2: SGHDT, YYEEEE.

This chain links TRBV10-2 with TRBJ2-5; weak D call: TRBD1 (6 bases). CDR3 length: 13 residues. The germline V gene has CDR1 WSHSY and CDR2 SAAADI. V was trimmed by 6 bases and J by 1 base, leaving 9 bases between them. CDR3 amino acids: CASRDSAQETQYF. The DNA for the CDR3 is TGCGCCAGCAGGGACAGCGCCCAAGAGACCCAGTACTTC.

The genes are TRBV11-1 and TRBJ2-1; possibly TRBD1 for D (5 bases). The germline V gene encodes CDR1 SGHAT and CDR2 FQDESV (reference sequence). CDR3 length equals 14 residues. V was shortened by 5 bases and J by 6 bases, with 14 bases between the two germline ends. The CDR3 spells CASSQGTETNEQFF. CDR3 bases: TGTGCCAGCAGCCAGGGAACCGAGACCAATGAGCAGTTCTTC.

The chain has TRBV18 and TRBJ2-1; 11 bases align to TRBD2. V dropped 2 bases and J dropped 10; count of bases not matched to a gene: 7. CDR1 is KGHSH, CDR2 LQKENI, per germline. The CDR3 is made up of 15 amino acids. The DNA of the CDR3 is TGTGCCAGCTCACCAGTGTTAGCGGGAGGGGGCGAGCAGTTCTTC. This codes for CASSPVLAGGGEQFF. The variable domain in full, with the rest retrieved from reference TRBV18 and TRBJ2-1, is NAGVMQNPRHLVRRRGQEARLRCSPMKGHSHVYWYRQLPEEGLKFMVYLQKENIIDESGMPKERFSAEFPKEGPSILRIQQVVRGDSAAYFCASSPVLAGGGEQFFGPGTRLTVL.

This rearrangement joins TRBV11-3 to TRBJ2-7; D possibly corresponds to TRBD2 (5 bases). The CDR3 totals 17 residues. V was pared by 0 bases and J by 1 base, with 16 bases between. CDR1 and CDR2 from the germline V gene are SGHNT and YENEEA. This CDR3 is CASSLDSVGPGSYEQYF. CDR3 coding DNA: TGTGCCAGCAGCTTAGATAGCGTCGGCCCTGGTTCCTACGAGCAGTACTTC.

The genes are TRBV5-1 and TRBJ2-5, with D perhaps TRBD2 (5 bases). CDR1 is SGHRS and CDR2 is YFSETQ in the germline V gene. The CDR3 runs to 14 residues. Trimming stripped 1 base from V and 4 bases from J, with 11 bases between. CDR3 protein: CASSLSGDRETQYF. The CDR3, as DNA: TGCGCCAGCAGCTTGTCCGGGGATAGAGAGACCCAGTACTTC. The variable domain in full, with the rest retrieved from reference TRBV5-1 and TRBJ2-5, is KAGVTQTPRYLIKTRGQQVTLSCSPISGHRSVSWYQQTPGQGLQFLFEYFSETQRNKGNFPGRFSGRQFSNSRSEMNVSTLELGDSALYLCASSLSGDRETQYFGPGTRLLVL.

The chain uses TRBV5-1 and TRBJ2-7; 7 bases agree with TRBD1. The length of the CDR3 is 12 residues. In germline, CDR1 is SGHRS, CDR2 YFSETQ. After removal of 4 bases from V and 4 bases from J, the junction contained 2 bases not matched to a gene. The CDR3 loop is CASSPQGYEQYF. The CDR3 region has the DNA TGCGCCAGCAGCCCACAGGGGTACGAGCAGTACTTC.

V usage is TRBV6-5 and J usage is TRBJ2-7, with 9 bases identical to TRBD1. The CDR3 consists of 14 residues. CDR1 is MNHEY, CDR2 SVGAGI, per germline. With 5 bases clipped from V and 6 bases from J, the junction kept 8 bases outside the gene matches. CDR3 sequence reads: CASSNRDRASEQYF. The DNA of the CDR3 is TGTGCCAGCAGTAACCGGGACAGGGCTAGCGAGCAGTACTTC.